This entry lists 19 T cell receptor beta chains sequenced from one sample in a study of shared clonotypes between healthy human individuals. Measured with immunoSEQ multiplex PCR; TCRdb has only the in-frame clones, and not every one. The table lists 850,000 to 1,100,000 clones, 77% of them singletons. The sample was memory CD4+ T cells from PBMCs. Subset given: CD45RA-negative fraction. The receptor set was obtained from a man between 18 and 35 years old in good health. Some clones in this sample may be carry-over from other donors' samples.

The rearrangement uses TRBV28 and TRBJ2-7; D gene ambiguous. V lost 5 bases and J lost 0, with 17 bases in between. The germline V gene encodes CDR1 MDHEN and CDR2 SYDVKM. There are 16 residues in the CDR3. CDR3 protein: CASSPSRGGRSYEQYF. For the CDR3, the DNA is TGTGCCAGCAGTCCATCTCGAGGCGGCCGCTCCTACGAGCAGTACTTC.

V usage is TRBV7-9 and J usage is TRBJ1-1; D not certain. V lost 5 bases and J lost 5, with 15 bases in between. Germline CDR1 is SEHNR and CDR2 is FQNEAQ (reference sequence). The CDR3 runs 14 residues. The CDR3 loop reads CASSELTRMTEAFF. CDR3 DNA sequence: TGTGCCAGCAGCGAATTAACACGGATGACTGAAGCTTTCTTT. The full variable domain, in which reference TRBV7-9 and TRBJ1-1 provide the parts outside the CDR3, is DTGVSQNPRHKITKRGQNVTFRCDPISEHNRLYWYRQTLGQGPEFLTYFQNEAQLEKSRLLSDRFSAERPKGSFSTLEIQRTEQGDSAMYLCASSELTRMTEAFFGQGTRLTVV.

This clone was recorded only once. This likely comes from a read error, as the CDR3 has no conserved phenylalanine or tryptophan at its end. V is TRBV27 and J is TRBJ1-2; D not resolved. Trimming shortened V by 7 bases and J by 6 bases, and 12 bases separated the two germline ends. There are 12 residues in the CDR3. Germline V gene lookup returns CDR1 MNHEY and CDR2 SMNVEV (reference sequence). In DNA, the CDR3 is TGTGCCAGCAAGTCTAACGGTAATGGCTACACCTTA. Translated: CASKSNGNGYTL.

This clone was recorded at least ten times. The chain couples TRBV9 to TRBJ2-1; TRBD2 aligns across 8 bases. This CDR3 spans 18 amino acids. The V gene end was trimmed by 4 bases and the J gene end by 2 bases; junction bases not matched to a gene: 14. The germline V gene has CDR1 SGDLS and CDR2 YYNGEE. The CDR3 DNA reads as TGTGCCAGCAGCCCCCCCAAGATGGGACTAGGGCCCTACAATGAGCAGTTCTTC. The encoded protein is CASSPPKMGLGPYNEQFF.

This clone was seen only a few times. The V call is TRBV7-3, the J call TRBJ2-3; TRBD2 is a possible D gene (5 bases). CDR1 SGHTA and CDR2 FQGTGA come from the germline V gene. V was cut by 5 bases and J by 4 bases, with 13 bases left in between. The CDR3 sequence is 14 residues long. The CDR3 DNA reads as TGTGCCAGCAGCACCGGGGTAGGTGCAGATACGCAGTATTTT. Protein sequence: CASSTGVGADTQYF.

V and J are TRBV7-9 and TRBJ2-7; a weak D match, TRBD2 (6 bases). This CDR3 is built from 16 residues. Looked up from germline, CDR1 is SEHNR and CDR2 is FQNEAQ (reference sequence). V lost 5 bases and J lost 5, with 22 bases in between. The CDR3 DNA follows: TGTGCCAGCAGCCCCAGAGGGTACGGGAGACAAAACGAGCAGTACTTC. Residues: CASSPRGYGRQNEQYF.

The CDR3 sequence is CASSLGISGFTDTQYF. The CDR3 DNA reads TGTGCCAGCAGCTTAGGAATTAGCGGATTCACAGATACGCAGTATTTT. The chain carries TRBV11-3 and TRBJ2-3; D possibly corresponds to TRBD2 (6 bases). CDR1 and CDR2 (germline): SGHNT, YENEEA. This CDR3 is built from 16 residues. The ends were cut back, 1 base at V and 2 bases at J, with 13 bases in the middle.

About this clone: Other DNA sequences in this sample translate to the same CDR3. The CDR3 here is CAWSLTGHGYTF. CDR3 in DNA: TGTGCCTGGAGTCTTACAGGGCATGGCTACACCTTC. The gene calls are TRBV30 and TRBJ1-2; D may be TRBD1 (6 bases). CDR3 length: 12 amino acids. Germline lookup yields CDR1 GTSNPN and CDR2 SVGIG (reference sequence). The ends were cut back, 2 bases at V and 6 bases at J, with 10 bases in the middle.

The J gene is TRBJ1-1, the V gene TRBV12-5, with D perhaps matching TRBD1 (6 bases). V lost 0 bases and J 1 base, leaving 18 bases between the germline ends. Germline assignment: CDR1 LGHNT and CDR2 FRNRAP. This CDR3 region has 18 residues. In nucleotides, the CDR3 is TGTGCTAGTGGTTTGGTAAGGGGGGCCACGGGAGGGAACACTGAAGCTTTCTTT. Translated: CASGLVRGATGGNTEAFF.

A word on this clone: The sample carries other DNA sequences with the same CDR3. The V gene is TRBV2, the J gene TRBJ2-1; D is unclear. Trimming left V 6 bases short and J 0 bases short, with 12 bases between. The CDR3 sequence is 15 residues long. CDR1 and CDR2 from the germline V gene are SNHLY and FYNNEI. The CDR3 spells CASRGGSSSYNEQFF. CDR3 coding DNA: TGTGCCAGCAGGGGCGGCTCTAGCTCCTACAATGAGCAGTTCTTC.

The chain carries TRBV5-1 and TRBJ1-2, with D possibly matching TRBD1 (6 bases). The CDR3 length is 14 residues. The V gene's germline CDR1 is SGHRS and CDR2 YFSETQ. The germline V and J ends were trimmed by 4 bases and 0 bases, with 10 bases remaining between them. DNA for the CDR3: TGCGCCAGCAGCGCGGGGACAACTAACTATGGCTACACCTTC. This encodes CASSAGTTNYGYTF.

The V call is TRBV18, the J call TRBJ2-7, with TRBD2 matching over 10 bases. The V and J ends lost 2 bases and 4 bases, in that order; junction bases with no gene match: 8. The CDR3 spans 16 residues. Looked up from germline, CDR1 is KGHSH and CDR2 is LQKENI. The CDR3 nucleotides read TGTGCCAGCTCACCAACTGGAGCGGGAGGGGGATACGAGCAGTACTTC. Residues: CASSPTGAGGGYEQYF.

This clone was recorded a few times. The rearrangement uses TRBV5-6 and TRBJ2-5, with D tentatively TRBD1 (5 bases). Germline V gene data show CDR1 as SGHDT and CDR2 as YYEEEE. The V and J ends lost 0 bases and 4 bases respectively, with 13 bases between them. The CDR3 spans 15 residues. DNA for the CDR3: TGTGCCAGCAGCTTGGGGTGGACAAACTCAGAGACCCAGTACTTC. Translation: CASSLGWTNSETQYF.

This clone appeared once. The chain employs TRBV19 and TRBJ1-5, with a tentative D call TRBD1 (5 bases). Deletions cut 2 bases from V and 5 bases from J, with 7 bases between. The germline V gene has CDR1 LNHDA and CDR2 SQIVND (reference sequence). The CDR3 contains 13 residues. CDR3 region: CASSIRDDQPQHF. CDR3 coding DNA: TGTGCCAGTAGTATAAGGGACGATCAGCCCCAGCATTTT.

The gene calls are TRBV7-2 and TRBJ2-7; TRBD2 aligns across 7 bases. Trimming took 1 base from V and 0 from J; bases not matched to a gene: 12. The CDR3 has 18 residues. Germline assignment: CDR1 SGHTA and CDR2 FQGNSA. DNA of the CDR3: TGTGCCAGCAGCTTAGGCTATGGGCTAGCGGATAGCTCCTACGAGCAGTACTTC. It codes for CASSLGYGLADSSYEQYF. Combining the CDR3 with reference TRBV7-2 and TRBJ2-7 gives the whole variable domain GAGVSQSPSNKVTEKGKDVELRCDPISGHTALYWYRQSLGQGLEFLIYFQGNSAPDKSGLPSDRFSAERTGGSVSTLTIQRTQQEDSAVYLCASSLGYGLADSSYEQYFGPGTRLTVT.

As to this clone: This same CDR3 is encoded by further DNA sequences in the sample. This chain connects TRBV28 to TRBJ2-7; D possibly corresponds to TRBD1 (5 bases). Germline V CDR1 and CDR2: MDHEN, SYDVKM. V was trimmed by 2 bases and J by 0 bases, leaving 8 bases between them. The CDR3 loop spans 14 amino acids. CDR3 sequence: CASSLVGLSYEQYF. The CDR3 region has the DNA TGTGCCAGCAGTTTAGTGGGGCTCTCCTACGAGCAGTACTTC. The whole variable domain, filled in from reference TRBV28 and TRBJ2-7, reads DVKVTQSSRYLVKRTGEKVFLECVQDMDHENMFWYRQDPGLGLRLIYFSYDVKMKEKGDIPEGYSVSREKKERFSLILESASTNQTSMYLCASSLVGLSYEQYFGPGTRLTVT.

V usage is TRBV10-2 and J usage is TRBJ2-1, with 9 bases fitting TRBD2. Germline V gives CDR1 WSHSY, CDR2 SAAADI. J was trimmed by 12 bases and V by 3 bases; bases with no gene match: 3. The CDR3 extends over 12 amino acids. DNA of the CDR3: TGCGCCAGCAGTGAAGCGGGAGGCCCGCAGTTCTTC. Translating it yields CASSEAGGPQFF.

CDR3 loop: CASSLWAGGNEKLFF. CDR3 DNA sequence: TGCGCCAGCAGCCTGTGGGCAGGGGGCAATGAAAAACTGTTTTTT. V and J are TRBV5-1 and TRBJ1-4; 8 nucleotides line up with TRBD1. Per the germline V gene, CDR1 is SGHRS and CDR2 is YFSETQ. CDR3 length: 15 amino acids. V trimming: 4 bases; J trimming: 5 bases; junction bases outside the gene matches: 7.

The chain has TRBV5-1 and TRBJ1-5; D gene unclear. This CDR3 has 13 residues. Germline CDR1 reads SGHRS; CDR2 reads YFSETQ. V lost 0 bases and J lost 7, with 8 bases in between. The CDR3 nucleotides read TGCGCCAGCAGCTTGGATATGGACCAGCCCCAGCATTTT. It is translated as CASSLDMDQPQHF. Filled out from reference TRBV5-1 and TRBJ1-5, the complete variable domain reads KAGVTQTPRYLIKTRGQQVTLSCSPISGHRSVSWYQQTPGQGLQFLFEYFSETQRNKGNFPGRFSGRQFSNSRSEMNVSTLELGDSALYLCASSLDMDQPQHFGDGTRLSIL.